The present T cell receptor (beta chain) was sequenced within a study of patients and donors after allogeneic stem cell transplantation (dated by TCRdb to 2019 to 2021). The germline V gene encodes CDR1 SGHKS and CDR2 YYEKEE (reference sequence). At the junction V is shortened by 4 bases and J by 5 bases, with 13 bases in between. Measured from the cysteine to the phenylalanine, the CDR3 is 14 residues long. CDR3 DNA only is kept here, 42 bases in frame from base 1. With regard to this clonotype: Its specific antigen is unknown. Base quality data are lacking; no much larger clone is found one base away.

The library came from RT-PCR. TCRdb lists the instrument as NextSeq 550. TCRdb redid the processing of the public reads, applying fastp at Q25 and MiXCR, and retained in-frame beta chains. For every CDR3 protein sequence, its rows merge into one entry that carries the most common genes and DNA. For this sample there are roughly 880,000 distinct CDR3 sequences; approximately 19% appear just once. Jointly, the top ten make up approximately 5.9% of the sample. Sequenced sample: blood, either unsorted or a sorted T cell fraction (not recorded which). The chain uses TRBV5-5 and TRBJ2-1; a tentative D call is TRBD1 (7 bases match). This receptor was identified in a human donor who was either an allogeneic HSCT recipient or a stem cell or donor lymphocyte infusion donor (not recorded which). It is not recorded whose cells these are; they may come from a transplant donor. The CDR3 protein sequence reads: CASSARDSNNEQFF. The DNA reads TGTGCCAGCAGCGCGCGGGACAGCAACAATGAGCAGTTCTTC.